These T cell receptor beta chains were read from a single sample in a study of blood T cell repertoires in COVID-19. Measured with immunoSEQ multiplex PCR; TCRdb has only the in-frame clones, and not every one. The table includes 70,000 or so clones, 79% detected once. The sample consisted of peripheral blood. Every receptor here comes from a man aged 60 to 69 with acute or convalescent COVID-19. The CDR3 runs from the conserved cysteine through the conserved F or W. Fields, in order: CDR3 length, V gene, J gene, D gene, clone size, CDR3 protein, CDR3 DNA. A D gene is named only where the DNA matches it firmly. For some rows the clone size is stated as once, few or many, or as a class when expanded; others skip it.

len: 13
v_gene: TRBV3-1/TRBV3-2
j_gene: TRBJ1-5
d_gene: -
abundance: -
CDR3aa: CASSQDRGQPQHF
CDR3nt: TGTGCCAGCAGCCAAGATCGCGGTCAGCCCCAGCATTTT

len: 15
v_gene: TRBV5-8
j_gene: TRBJ2-5
d_gene: TRBD1
abundance: -
CDR3aa: CASSLGTGAQETQYF
CDR3nt: TGTGCCAGCAGCTTGGGGACAGGGGCTCAAGAGACCCAGTACTTC

len: 14
v_gene: TRBV5-1
j_gene: TRBJ1-2
d_gene: TRBD1
abundance: few
CDR3aa: CASEIGQGINGYTF
CDR3nt: TGCGCCAGCGAGATCGGACAGGGTATTAATGGCTACACCTTC

len: 12
v_gene: TRBV11-3
j_gene: TRBJ2-7
d_gene: -
abundance: -
CDR3aa: CASSRGGDEQYF
CDR3nt: TGTGCCAGCAGCCGAGGAGGGGACGAGCAGTACTTC

len: 15
v_gene: TRBV30
j_gene: TRBJ1-2
d_gene: -
abundance: -
CDR3aa: CAWSRPGLSFYGYTF
CDR3nt: TGTGCCTGGAGTCGACCGGGACTCAGCTTCTATGGCTACACCTTC

len: 16
v_gene: TRBV6-1
j_gene: TRBJ1-2
d_gene: -
abundance: -
CDR3aa: CASSEALGRVGYGYTF
CDR3nt: TGTGCCAGCAGTGAAGCCCTAGGGCGGGTCGGCTATGGCTACACCTTC

len: 13
v_gene: TRBV6-5
j_gene: TRBJ1-5
d_gene: TRBD1
abundance: -
CDR3aa: CASRGQTNQPQHF
CDR3nt: TGTGCCAGCAGGGGACAGACCAATCAGCCCCAGCATTTT

len: 15
v_gene: TRBV2
j_gene: TRBJ1-5
d_gene: TRBD1
abundance: -
CDR3aa: CASSDPRGSNQPQHF
CDR3nt: TGTGCCAGCAGTGATCCCAGGGGGAGCAATCAGCCCCAGCATTTT

len: 15
v_gene: TRBV6-2/TRBV6-3
j_gene: TRBJ2-4
d_gene: -
abundance: -
CDR3aa: CASSIGTLNRDIQYF
CDR3nt: TGTGCCAGCAGTATCGGGACTCTCAACCGAGACATTCAGTACTTC

len: 15
v_gene: TRBV5-1
j_gene: TRBJ2-5
d_gene: -
abundance: -
CDR3aa: CASSTTTAGEETQYF
CDR3nt: TGCGCCAGCAGCACGACGACCGCAGGGGAAGAGACCCAGTACTTC

len: 14
v_gene: TRBV20-1
j_gene: TRBJ2-7
d_gene: TRBD1
abundance: -
CDR3aa: CSASGRTGASRQYF
CDR3nt: TGCAGTGCTAGTGGTCGGACAGGTGCCTCGAGGCAGTACTTC

len: 15
v_gene: TRBV11-2
j_gene: TRBJ1-3
d_gene: -
abundance: -
CDR3aa: CASSLQLNSGNTIYF
CDR3nt: TGTGCCAGCAGCCTACAGTTAAACTCTGGAAACACCATATATTTT

len: 14
v_gene: TRBV11-2
j_gene: TRBJ1-4
d_gene: TRBD1
abundance: -
CDR3aa: CASSLRTGGGKLFF
CDR3nt: TGTGCCAGCAGCTTAAGGACAGGGGGTGGAAAACTGTTTTTT

len: 15
v_gene: TRBV6-5
j_gene: TRBJ2-3
d_gene: -
abundance: -
CDR3aa: CASSYWGAETDTQYF
CDR3nt: TGTGCCAGCAGTTACTGGGGCGCCGAGACAGATACGCAGTATTTT

len: 17
v_gene: TRBV25-1
j_gene: TRBJ2-1
d_gene: TRBD1
abundance: -
CDR3aa: CASSELVGQGIYNEQFF
CDR3nt: TGTGCCAGCAGTGAATTAGTGGGACAGGGGATTTACAATGAGCAGTTCTTC

len: 14
v_gene: TRBV5-8
j_gene: TRBJ1-2
d_gene: -
abundance: -
CDR3aa: CASKLHGGSGGYTF
CDR3nt: TGTGCCAGCAAACTGCATGGAGGGTCGGGTGGCTACACCTTC

len: 15
v_gene: TRBV19
j_gene: TRBJ1-3
d_gene: TRBD1
abundance: -
CDR3aa: CASSTGQGGGNTIYF
CDR3nt: TGTGCCAGTAGTACGGGACAGGGTGGTGGAAACACCATATATTTT

len: 13
v_gene: TRBV6-1
j_gene: TRBJ1-2
d_gene: -
abundance: -
CDR3aa: CASSERGGYGYTF
CDR3nt: TGTGCCAGCAGTGAGAGGGGAGGCTATGGCTACACCTTC

len: 13
v_gene: TRBV6-5
j_gene: TRBJ2-7
d_gene: -
abundance: few
CDR3aa: CASSRDRSYEQYF
CDR3nt: TGTGCCAGCAGCCGTGACAGGAGCTACGAGCAGTACTTC

len: 18
v_gene: TRBV18
j_gene: TRBJ2-3
d_gene: TRBD2
abundance: -
CDR3aa: CASSPYLVGGGDTDTQYF
CDR3nt: TGTGCCAGCTCACCCTACCTAGTTGGCGGGGGGGACACAGATACGCAGTATTTT

len: 15
v_gene: TRBV7-2
j_gene: TRBJ2-5
d_gene: -
abundance: once
CDR3aa: CASSLYGTQQETQYF
CDR3nt: TGTGCCAGCAGCTTATATGGGACTCAACAAGAGACCCAGTACTTC

len: 14
v_gene: TRBV6-1
j_gene: TRBJ1-6
d_gene: -
abundance: -
CDR3aa: CASSEAPPSSPLHF
CDR3nt: TGTGCCAGCAGTGAAGCCCCCCCCTCTTCACCCCTCCACTTT

len: 15
v_gene: TRBV19
j_gene: TRBJ2-7
d_gene: -
abundance: few
CDR3aa: CATQRKAGVDYEQYF
CDR3nt: TGTGCCACCCAAAGGAAAGCAGGGGTGGACTACGAGCAGTACTTC

len: 14
v_gene: TRBV18
j_gene: TRBJ1-5
d_gene: -
abundance: once
CDR3aa: CASSPQGSDQPQHF
CDR3nt: TGTGCCAGCTCACCCCAGGGGTCGGATCAGCCCCAGCATTTT

len: 16
v_gene: TRBV27
j_gene: TRBJ2-2
d_gene: -
abundance: -
CDR3aa: CASSLGGGRFPGELFF
CDR3nt: TGTGCCAGCAGTTTGGGCGGGGGCCGTTTCCCCGGGGAGCTGTTTTTT

len: 15
v_gene: TRBV20-1
j_gene: TRBJ1-1
d_gene: TRBD1
abundance: -
CDR3aa: CSASGATGMNTEAFF
CDR3nt: TGCAGTGCTAGTGGGGCGACAGGGATGAACACTGAAGCTTTCTTT

len: 12
v_gene: TRBV6-2/TRBV6-3
j_gene: TRBJ2-5
d_gene: -
abundance: -
CDR3aa: CASSYPQETQYF
CDR3nt: TGTGCCAGCAGTTACCCACAAGAGACCCAGTACTTC

len: 12
v_gene: TRBV6-5
j_gene: TRBJ2-7
d_gene: -
abundance: -
CDR3aa: CASSSDSYEQYF
CDR3nt: TGTGCCAGCAGTTCGGACAGCTACGAGCAGTACTTC

len: 14
v_gene: TRBV18
j_gene: TRBJ2-1
d_gene: TRBD2
abundance: -
CDR3aa: CASSLGTGRDEQFF
CDR3nt: TGTGCCAGCTCACTAGGTACGGGGAGGGATGAGCAGTTCTTC

len: 14
v_gene: TRBV5-1
j_gene: TRBJ2-5
d_gene: -
abundance: -
CDR3aa: CASSGITGSETQYF
CDR3nt: TGCGCCAGCAGCGGAATAACTGGGAGCGAGACCCAGTACTTC

len: 15
v_gene: TRBV7-9
j_gene: TRBJ2-7
d_gene: -
abundance: -
CDR3aa: CASSFGQATTYEQYF
CDR3nt: TGTGCCAGCAGCTTCGGCCAGGCGACCACCTACGAGCAGTACTTC